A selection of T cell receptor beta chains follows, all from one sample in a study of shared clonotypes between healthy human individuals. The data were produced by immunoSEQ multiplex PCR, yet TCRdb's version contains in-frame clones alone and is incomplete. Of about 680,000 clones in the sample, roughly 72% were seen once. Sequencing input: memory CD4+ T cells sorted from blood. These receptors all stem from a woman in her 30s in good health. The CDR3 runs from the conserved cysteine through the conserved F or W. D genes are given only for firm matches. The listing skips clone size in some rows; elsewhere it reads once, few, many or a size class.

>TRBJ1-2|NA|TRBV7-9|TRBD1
TGTGCCAGCAGCGTAGGACAGGGCCATCGCTACACCTTC
CASSVGQGHRYTF
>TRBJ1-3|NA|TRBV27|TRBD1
TGTGCCAGCAGCAACCGGGACAGAGTATATTTT
CASSNRDRVYF
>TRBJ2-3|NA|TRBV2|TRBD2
TGTGCCAGCAGTGAGAGAGCGGGAGGCCCAGATACGCAGTATTTT
CASSERAGGPDTQYF
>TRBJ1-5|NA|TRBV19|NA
TGTGCCAGTAGTATAGAACGAGATCAGCCCCAGCATTTT
CASSIERDQPQHF
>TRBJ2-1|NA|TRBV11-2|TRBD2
TGTGCCAGCAGCTTAGGCGCTAGCGGGGAATACAATGAGCAGTTCTTC
CASSLGASGEYNEQFF
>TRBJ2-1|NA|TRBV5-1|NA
TGCGCCAGCAGCTTCAGCGCGGGCTCCTACAATGAGCAGTTCTTC
CASSFSAGSYNEQFF
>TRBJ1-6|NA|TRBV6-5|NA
TGTGCCAGCAGTTACGTCGCCAATTCACCCCTCCACTTT
CASSYVANSPLHF
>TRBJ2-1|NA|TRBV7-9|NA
TGTGCCAGCAGCCCGCCACAGACGACAGGAGTCCCACTCTTC
CASSPPQTTGVPLF
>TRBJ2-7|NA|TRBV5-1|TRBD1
TGCGCCAGCAGCTTGGGATCTGGACAGGGTTCCTACGAGCAGTACTTC
CASSLGSGQGSYEQYF
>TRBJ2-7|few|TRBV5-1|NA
TGCGCCAGCAGCTTGGACACCGGATTTTACGAGCAGTACTTC
CASSLDTGFYEQYF
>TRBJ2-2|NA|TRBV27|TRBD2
TGTGCCAGCAATTTTATCCCCCCAGCGGGAGGGCTACGAACCGGGGAGCTGTTTTTT
CASNFIPPAGGLRTGELFF
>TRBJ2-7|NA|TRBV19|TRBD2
TGTGCCAGTAGTACAAGCCCGTTCGTAGCGGGAGGCGAGCAGTACTTC
CASSTSPFVAGGEQYF
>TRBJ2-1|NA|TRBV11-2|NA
TGTGCCAGCAGCTCAGCCGCGGGCTACAATGAGCAGTTCTTC
CASSSAAGYNEQFF
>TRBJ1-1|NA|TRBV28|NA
TGTGCCAGCACTCCACCTCCCGGGGCCGGAAACACTGAAGCTTTCTTT
CASTPPPGAGNTEAFF
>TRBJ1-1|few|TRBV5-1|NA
TGCGCCAGCAGCTTATTAAGGGGAAACACTGAAGCTTTCTTT
CASSLLRGNTEAFF
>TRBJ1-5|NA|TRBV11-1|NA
TGTGCCAGCAGCTTAGGGGAAAAGCCCCAGCATTTT
CASSLGEKPQHF
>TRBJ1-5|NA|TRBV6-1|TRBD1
TGTGCCAGCAGTGAAGTTCCAGGGGGGAATCAGCCCCAGCATTTT
CASSEVPGGNQPQHF
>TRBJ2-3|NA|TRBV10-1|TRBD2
TGCGCCAGCAGTGAGTCTAGCGGGACAGATACGCAGTATTTT
CASSESSGTDTQYF
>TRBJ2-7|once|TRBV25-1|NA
TGTGCCAGCGCCGGGACACTAACCTACGAGCAGTACTTC
CASAGTLTYEQYF
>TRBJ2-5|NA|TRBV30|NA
TGTGCCTGGACTAGCAGAGAGACCCAGTACTTC
CAWTSRETQYF
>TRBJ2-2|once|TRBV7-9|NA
TGTGCCAGCAGCCAGGGGAGCGGTGGTGGGCTGTTTTTT
CASSQGSGGGLFF
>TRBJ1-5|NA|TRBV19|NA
TGTGCCAGTAGTAAAAGGGAAGGGGGGGATAGCAATCAGCCCCAGCATTTT
CASSKREGGDSNQPQHF
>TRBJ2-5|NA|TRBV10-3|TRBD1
TGTGCCATCAGTGAGTCGACAGCAACCAGGGGGCCCCAAGAGACCCAGTACTTC
CAISESTATRGPQETQYF
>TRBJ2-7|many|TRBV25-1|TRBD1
TGTGCCAGCAGTGAGGCCCTAGGACAGGGAACGTCCTACGAGCAGTACTTC
CASSEALGQGTSYEQYF
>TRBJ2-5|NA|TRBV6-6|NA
TGTGCCAGCAGTCGCAGGGCCGGCGAGACCCAGTACTTC
CASSRRAGETQYF
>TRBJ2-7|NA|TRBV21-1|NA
TGTGCCAGCAGCTCCCTTCAGAGCGAGCAGTACTTC
CASSSLQSEQYF
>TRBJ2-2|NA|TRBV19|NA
TGTGCCAGTAGTCCGCGGGGCGGCGGGGACACCGGGGAGCTGTTTTTT
CASSPRGGGDTGELFF
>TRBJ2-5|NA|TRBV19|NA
TGTGCCAGTAGTATATTAGGGGCAGAGACCCAGTACTTC
CASSILGAETQYF